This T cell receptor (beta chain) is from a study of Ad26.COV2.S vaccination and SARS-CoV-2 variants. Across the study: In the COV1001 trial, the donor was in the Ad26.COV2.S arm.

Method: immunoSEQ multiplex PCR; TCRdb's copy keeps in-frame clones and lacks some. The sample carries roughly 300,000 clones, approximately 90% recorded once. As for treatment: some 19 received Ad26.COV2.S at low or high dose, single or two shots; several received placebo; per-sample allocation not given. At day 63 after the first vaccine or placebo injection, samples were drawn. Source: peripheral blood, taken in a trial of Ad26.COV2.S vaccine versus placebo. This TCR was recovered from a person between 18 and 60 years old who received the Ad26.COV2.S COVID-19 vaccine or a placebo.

CDR3 sequence (DNA): TGTGCCAGCAGCAAGAACCGGGACCAGGTGCGGGAGCAGTTCTTC. This sequence encodes CASSKNRDQVREQFF. This chain joins TRBV7-9 and TRBJ2-1, with D possibly called TRBD1 or TRBD2 (5 bases each). From germline, CDR1 is SEHNR and CDR2 FQNEAQ (reference sequence). This CDR3 comprises 15 residues. Trimming shortened V by 5 bases and J by 10 bases, and 21 bases separated the two germline ends.